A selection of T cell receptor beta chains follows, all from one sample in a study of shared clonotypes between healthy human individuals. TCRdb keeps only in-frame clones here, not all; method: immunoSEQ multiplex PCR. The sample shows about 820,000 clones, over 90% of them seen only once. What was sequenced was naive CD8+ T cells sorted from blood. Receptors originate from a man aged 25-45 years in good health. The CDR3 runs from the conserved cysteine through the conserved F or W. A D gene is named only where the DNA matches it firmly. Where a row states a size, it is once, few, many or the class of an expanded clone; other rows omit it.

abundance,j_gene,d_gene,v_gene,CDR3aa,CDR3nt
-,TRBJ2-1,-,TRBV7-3,CASSLSSINNEQFF,TGTGCCAGCAGCTTAAGTTCCATTAACAATGAGCAGTTCTTC
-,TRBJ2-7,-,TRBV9,CASSPTRTVGVYEQYF,TGTGCCAGCAGCCCAACCCGGACAGTAGGAGTTTACGAGCAGTACTTC
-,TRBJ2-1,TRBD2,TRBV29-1,CSASGTSGRSSYNEQFF,TGCAGCGCATCCGGGACTAGCGGGAGAAGCTCCTACAATGAGCAGTTCTTC
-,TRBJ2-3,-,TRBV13,CASSSQGYTDTQYF,TGTGCCAGCAGTTCCCAGGGGTACACAGATACGCAGTATTTT
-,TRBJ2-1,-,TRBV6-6,CASSYSYNEQFF,TGTGCCAGCAGTTACAGCTACAATGAGCAGTTCTTC
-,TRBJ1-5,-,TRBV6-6,CASSLRGNEPQHF,TGTGCCAGCAGCCTTCGGGGGAATGAGCCCCAGCATTTT
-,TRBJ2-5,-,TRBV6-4,CASSDSYGGRETQYF,TGTGCCAGCAGTGACTCGTATGGGGGGAGAGAGACCCAGTACTTC
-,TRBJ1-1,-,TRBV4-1,CASSPGGRRTEAFF,TGCGCCAGCAGCCCCGGGGGTCGACGCACTGAAGCTTTCTTT
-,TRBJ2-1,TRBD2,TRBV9,CASRGTSGRAVF,TGTGCCAGCAGAGGGACTAGCGGGAGGGCCGTCTTC
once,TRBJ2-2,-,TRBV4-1,CASSPGAGVGVTGELFF,TGCGCCAGCAGCCCAGGGGCGGGAGTGGGGGTCACCGGGGAGCTGTTTTTT
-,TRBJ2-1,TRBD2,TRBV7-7,CASSLDLGLAGNNEQFF,TGTGCTAGCAGCTTAGACCTGGGACTAGCGGGAAACAATGAGCAGTTCTTC
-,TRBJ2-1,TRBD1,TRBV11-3,CASSLRGVGTVRGDEQFF,TGTGCCAGCAGCTTAAGGGGTGTGGGGACAGTCCGGGGCGATGAGCAGTTCTTC
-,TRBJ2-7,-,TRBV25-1,CASRTGGSYEQYF,TGTGCCAGCAGGACAGGAGGCTCCTACGAGCAGTACTTC
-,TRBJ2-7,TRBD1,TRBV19,CASSTATGITYEQYF,TGTGCCAGTAGTACAGCGACAGGGATTACCTACGAGCAGTACTTC
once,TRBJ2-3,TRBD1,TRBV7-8,CATTRVPRTGGKTDTQYF,TGTGCCACGACGCGGGTCCCAAGGACAGGGGGCAAGACAGATACGCAGTATTTT
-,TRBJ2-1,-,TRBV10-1,CASSPGEPDGNEQFF,TGCGCCAGCAGTCCCGGGGAGCCCGACGGCAATGAGCAGTTCTTC
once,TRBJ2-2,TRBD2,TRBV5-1,CASSLAVLAENTGELFF,TGCGCCAGCAGCTTGGCCGTCCTAGCGGAGAACACCGGGGAGCTGTTTTTT
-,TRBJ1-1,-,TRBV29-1,CSVARAGTVNTEAFF,TGCAGCGTTGCGAGGGCCGGGACGGTGAACACTGAAGCTTTCTTT
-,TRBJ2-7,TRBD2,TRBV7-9,CASSTVAGSYEQYF,TGTGCCAGCAGCACGGTAGCGGGGTCCTACGAGCAGTACTTC
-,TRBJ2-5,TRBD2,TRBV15,CATSASKAGGPGETQYF,TGTGCCACCAGCGCTAGTAAGGCGGGAGGCCCGGGAGAGACCCAGTACTTC
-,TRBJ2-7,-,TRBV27,CASSSGLVSYEQYF,TGTGCCAGCAGTTCCGGACTGGTTTCCTACGAGCAGTACTTC
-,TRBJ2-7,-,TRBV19,CATGTGTQGGLSYEQYF,TGTGCCACGGGAACCGGGACACAGGGAGGGCTGAGTTACGAGCAGTACTTC
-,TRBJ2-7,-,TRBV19,CASSIGTLSYEQYF,TGTGCCAGTAGTATTGGGACACTATCCTACGAGCAGTACTTC
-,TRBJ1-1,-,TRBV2,CASTPPPHNMNTEAFF,TGTGCCAGCACCCCACCCCCGCATAATATGAACACTGAAGCTTTCTTT
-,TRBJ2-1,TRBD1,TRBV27,CASSLYQTGDEQFF,TGTGCCAGCAGTTTATATCAAACAGGGGATGAGCAGTTCTTC
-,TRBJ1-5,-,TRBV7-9,CASSLQGSNQPQHF,TGTGCCAGCAGCTTACAGGGGTCCAATCAGCCCCAGCATTTT
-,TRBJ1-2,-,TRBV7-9,CASSFNRDDYYGYTF,TGTGCCAGCAGCTTCAACAGGGACGATTACTATGGCTACACCTTC
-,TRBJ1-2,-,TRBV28,CASSLTAHNYGYTF,TGTGCCAGCAGTTTAACCGCCCACAACTATGGCTACACCTTC
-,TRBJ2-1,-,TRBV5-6,CASSSLRDSYNEQFF,TGTGCCAGCAGCTCTTTGAGGGATTCTTACAATGAGCAGTTCTTC
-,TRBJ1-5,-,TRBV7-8,CASSSVTNQPQHF,TGTGCCAGCAGCTCGGTAACAAATCAGCCCCAGCATTTT
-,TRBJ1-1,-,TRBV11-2,CASSLPTVNTEAFF,TGTGCCAGCAGCTTACCGACAGTGAACACTGAAGCTTTCTTT
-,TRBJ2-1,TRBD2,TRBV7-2,CASSLVVAGDEQFF,TGTGCCAGCAGCTTAGTAGTCGCGGGAGATGAGCAGTTCTTC
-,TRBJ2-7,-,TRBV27,CASSLTDSYEQYF,TGTGCCAGCAGCCTGACGGATTCCTACGAGCAGTACTTC
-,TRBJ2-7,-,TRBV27,CASRRLEEQYF,TGTGCCAGTCGACGGTTGGAAGAGCAGTACTTC
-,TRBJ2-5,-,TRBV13,CASSLEGGSSQETQYF,TGTGCCAGCAGCTTAGAGGGTGGTTCATCACAAGAGACCCAGTACTTC
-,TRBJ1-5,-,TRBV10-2,CASSESGYRQPQHF,TGCGCCAGCAGTGAGTCGGGGTACCGTCAGCCCCAGCATTTT
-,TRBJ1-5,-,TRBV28,CASSLGQTDHQPQHF,TGTGCCAGCAGTTTAGGGCAGACTGATCATCAGCCCCAGCATTTT
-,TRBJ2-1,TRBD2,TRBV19,CASSPTSGRASYNEQFF,TGTGCCAGTAGTCCGACTAGCGGGAGGGCCTCCTACAATGAGCAGTTCTTC
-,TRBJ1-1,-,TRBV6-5,CASSYGTVTEAFF,TGTGCCAGCAGTTACGGGACCGTAACTGAAGCTTTCTTT
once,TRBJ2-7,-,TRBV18,CASSPDYRNYEQYF,TGTGCCAGCTCCCCGGATTACCGGAACTACGAGCAGTACTTC
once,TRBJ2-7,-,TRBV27,CASSLPGSEQYF,TGTGCCAGCAGTTTGCCCGGTAGCGAGCAGTACTTC
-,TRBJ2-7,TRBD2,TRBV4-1,CASSQSPGGVGYEQYF,TGCGCCAGCAGCCAAAGCCCGGGGGGGGTAGGTTACGAGCAGTACTTC
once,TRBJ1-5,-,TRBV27,CASSLTGMVHQPQHF,TGTGCCAGCAGTTTAACAGGGATGGTCCATCAGCCCCAGCATTTT
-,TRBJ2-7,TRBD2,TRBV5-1,CASSDRLAGGYEQYF,TGCGCCAGCAGCGACCGTTTGGCGGGAGGGTACGAGCAGTACTTC
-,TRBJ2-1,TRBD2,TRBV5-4,CASSRTSGSPPLNEQFF,TGTGCCAGCAGCCGGACTAGCGGGTCCCCCCCGTTGAATGAGCAGTTCTTC
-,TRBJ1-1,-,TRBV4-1,CASSQDGNMNTEAFF,TGCGCCAGCAGCCAAGACGGGAACATGAACACTGAAGCTTTCTTT
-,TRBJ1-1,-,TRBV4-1,CASSQEGPGYLKAFF,TGCGCCAGCAGCCAAGAGGGTCCAGGTTACTTAAAGGCTTTCTTT
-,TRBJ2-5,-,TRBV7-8,CASSPYRAEETQYF,TGTGCCAGCAGCCCGTACAGGGCCGAGGAGACCCAGTACTTC
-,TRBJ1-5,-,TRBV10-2,CASSESPYSNQPQHF,TGCGCCAGCAGTGAGTCCCCGTATAGCAATCAGCCCCAGCATTTT
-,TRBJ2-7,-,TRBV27,CASSLRAAVGHEQYF,TGTGCCAGCAGTTTACGGGCCGCGGTAGGCCACGAGCAGTACTTC
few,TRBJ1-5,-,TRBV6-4,CASSERSRQGKNQPQHF,TGTGCCAGCAGTGAACGGTCGCGGCAGGGGAAGAATCAGCCCCAGCATTTT
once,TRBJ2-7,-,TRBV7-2,CASSSPGSSYEQYF,TGTGCCAGCAGCTCCCCGGGGAGCTCCTACGAGCAGTACTTC
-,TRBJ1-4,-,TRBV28,CASSPHSFEKLFF,TGTGCCAGCAGTCCACACAGTTTCGAAAAACTGTTTTTT
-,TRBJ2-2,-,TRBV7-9,CASSLDYGGAGELFF,TGTGCCAGCAGCTTAGACTATGGTGGTGCCGGGGAGCTGTTTTTT
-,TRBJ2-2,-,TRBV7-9,CASSLAEASSNTGELFF,TGTGCCAGCAGCTTAGCGGAGGCCAGCTCGAACACCGGGGAGCTGTTTTTT